This is a list of T cell receptor beta chains from one sample in a study of vaccination and CD4 T cells after COVID-19. TCRdb re-analysed the PCR reads in MiXCR, keeping a single row per CDR3 protein. Of some 7,000 distinct CDR3 sequences listed, roughly 36% are singletons. These receptors lack a known antigen. The sequencing sample was made of CD4+ T cells from blood, cultured in vitro. These receptor sequences come from a human donor in good health. Both conserved end residues are part of each CDR3. Each record gives: CDR3 protein, CDR3 DNA, J gene, D gene, clone size, V gene. D genes are given only for firm matches. Expanded clones are given a class, and other clones once, few, many or no size at all.

CASSLGELDYGYTF,TGTGCCAGCAGCTTAGGGGAGCTCGACTATGGCTACACCTTC,TRBJ1-2,.,few,TRBV7-2
CASSQAVESHYGYTF,TGTGCCAGCAGCCAAGCTGTAGAGTCCCACTATGGCTACACCTTC,TRBJ1-2,.,.,TRBV14
CASSPRDRSDYEQYF,TGTGCCAGCAGCCCTAGGGACAGATCGGATTACGAGCAGTACTTC,TRBJ2-7,TRBD1,.,TRBV7-9
CASSLATDTQYF,TGTGCCAGCAGCTTAGCGACTGATACGCAGTATTTT,TRBJ2-3,.,.,TRBV7-2
CASSRNTGDGHIQYF,TGTGCCAGCTCACGAAATACAGGGGATGGACACATTCAGTACTTC,TRBJ2-4,TRBD1,.,TRBV18
CASTDPERQPQHF,TGTGCCAGCACTGACCCCGAGAGGCAGCCCCAGCATTTT,TRBJ1-5,.,.,TRBV6-1
CSARDSGGGNTEAFF,TGCAGTGCTAGGGATTCTGGGGGCGGGAACACTGAAGCTTTCTTT,TRBJ1-1,.,.,TRBV20-1
CASSYGLGYEQFF,TGTGCCAGCAGTTACGGGTTGGGATATGAGCAGTTCTTC,TRBJ2-1,.,.,TRBV6-5
CASSFLETQYF,TGTGCCAGCAGCTTTCTAGAGACCCAGTACTTC,TRBJ2-5,.,.,TRBV7-8
CASSEMNGGPNTEAFF,TGTGCCAGCAGTGAAATGAATGGGGGCCCGAACACTGAAGCTTTCTTT,TRBJ1-1,.,large,TRBV6-1
CASSFRSEQPQHF,TGTGCCAGCAGCTTTAGGTCGGAGCAGCCCCAGCATTTT,TRBJ1-5,.,few,TRBV11-2
CASSRTGHLETQYF,TGTGCCAGCTCAAGGACAGGGCATTTAGAGACCCAGTACTTC,TRBJ2-5,TRBD1,few,TRBV6-1
CASGPSVSNQPQHF,TGTGCCAGTGGCCCCAGCGTTAGCAATCAGCCCCAGCATTTT,TRBJ1-5,.,.,TRBV19
CASSRTAGKGETQYF,TGTGCCAGCAGCAGAACGGCCGGGAAGGGGGAGACCCAGTACTTC,TRBJ2-5,.,.,TRBV9
CASSPGQGADIQYF,TGTGCCAGCAGTCCCGGACAGGGGGCTGACATTCAGTATTTC,TRBJ2-4,TRBD1,few,TRBV6-4
CASSERRGLDSPLHF,TGTGCCAGCAGTGAACGGAGGGGTCTTGATTCACCCCTCCACTTT,TRBJ1-6,.,once,TRBV25-1
CASSVGQGAATQYF,TGTGCCAGCAGCGTAGGACAGGGGGCGGCGACCCAGTACTTC,TRBJ2-5,TRBD1,.,TRBV9
CASSRGGQIYNEQFF,TGTGCCAGCAGTCGAGGTGGACAAATTTACAATGAGCAGTTCTTC,TRBJ2-1,.,.,TRBV6-1
CASLQGARTNYGYTF,TGTGCCAGCTTACAGGGGGCACGTACTAACTATGGCTACACCTTC,TRBJ1-2,TRBD1,.,TRBV6-1
CASSHGLAGSEQYF,TGTGCCAGCAGCCATGGACTAGCGGGGAGCGAGCAGTACTTC,TRBJ2-7,TRBD2,once,TRBV3-1
CASSQDAAGEAFF,TGCGCCAGCAGCCAAGATGCGGCGGGTGAAGCTTTCTTT,TRBJ1-1,.,.,TRBV4-1
CASSLGLGGGNTEAFF,TGTGCCAGCAGCTTAGGGTTGGGCGGTGGAAACACTGAAGCTTTCTTT,TRBJ1-1,.,few,TRBV5-8
CASSPQIKGSGYTF,TGTGCCAGCAGCCCACAAATTAAGGGGTCTGGCTACACCTTC,TRBJ1-2,.,.,TRBV12-3/TRBV12-4
CASSIQVTGELFF,TGTGCCAGCAGTATCCAGGTGACCGGGGAGCTGTTTTTT,TRBJ2-2,.,.,TRBV6-1
CSARDGYYDTEAFF,TGCAGTGCTAGAGATGGGTACTACGACACTGAAGCTTTCTTT,TRBJ1-1,.,.,TRBV20-1
CASSFLGTGGGGTDTQYF,TGTGCCAGCAGTTTTTTGGGGACAGGGGGCGGGGGCACAGATACGCAGTATTTT,TRBJ2-3,TRBD1,.,TRBV27
CASSRLGAGGNQPQHF,TGTGCCAGCAGTAGGTTAGGGGCAGGGGGCAATCAGCCCCAGCATTTT,TRBJ1-5,.,.,TRBV27
CASSQSTDTQYF,TGTGCCAGCAGCCAGAGCACAGATACGCAGTATTTT,TRBJ2-3,.,.,TRBV7-2
CASTPGRTGAIGKGYTF,TGTGCCAGCACCCCGGGACGGACAGGGGCCATAGGGAAGGGCTACACCTTC,TRBJ1-2,TRBD1,few,TRBV6-1